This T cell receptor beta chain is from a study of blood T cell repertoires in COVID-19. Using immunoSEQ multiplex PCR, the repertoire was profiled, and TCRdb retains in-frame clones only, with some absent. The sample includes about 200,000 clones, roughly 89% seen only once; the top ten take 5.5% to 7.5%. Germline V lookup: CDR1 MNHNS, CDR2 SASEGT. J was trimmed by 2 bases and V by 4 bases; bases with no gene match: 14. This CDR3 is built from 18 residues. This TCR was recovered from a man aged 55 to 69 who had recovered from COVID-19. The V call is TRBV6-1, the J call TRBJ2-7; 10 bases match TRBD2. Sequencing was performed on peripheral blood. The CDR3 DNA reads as TGTGCCAGCAGTGCCCGGCTAGCGGGAGCGCTTCTCCCCTACGAGCAGTACTTC. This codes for CASSARLAGALLPYEQYF.